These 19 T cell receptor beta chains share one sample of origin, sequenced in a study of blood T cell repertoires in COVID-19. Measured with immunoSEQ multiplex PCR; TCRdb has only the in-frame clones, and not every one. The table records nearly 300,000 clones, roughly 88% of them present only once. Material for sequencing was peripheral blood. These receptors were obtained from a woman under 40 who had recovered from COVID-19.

The DNA for the CDR3 is TGTGCCAGCAGACGACAGGCGGGGGGTGAAAAACTGTTTTTT. Amino acids: CASRRQAGGEKLFF. The chain carries TRBV6-5 and TRBJ1-4; weak D call: TRBD1 (6 bases). CDR3 length: 14 residues. V lost 6 bases and J 7 bases, leaving 15 bases between the germline ends. CDR1 MNHEY and CDR2 SVGAGI come from the germline V gene.

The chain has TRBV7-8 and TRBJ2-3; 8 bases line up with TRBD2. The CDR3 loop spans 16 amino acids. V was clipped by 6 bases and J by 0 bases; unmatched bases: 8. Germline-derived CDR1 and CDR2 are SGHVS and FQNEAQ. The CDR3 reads CASRGLAGTSTDTQYF. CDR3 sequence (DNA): TGTGCCAGCAGGGGCTTAGCGGGGACAAGCACAGATACGCAGTATTTT.

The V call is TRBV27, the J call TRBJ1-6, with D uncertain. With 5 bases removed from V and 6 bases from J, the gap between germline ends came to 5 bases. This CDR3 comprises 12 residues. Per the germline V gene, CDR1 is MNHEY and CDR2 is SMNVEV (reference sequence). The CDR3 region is CASSTSNSPLHF. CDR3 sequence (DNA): TGTGCCAGCAGTACTTCTAATTCACCCCTCCACTTT.

CDR3 in DNA: TGTGCCAGCAGTTCGGAGCGGGGCTCCTACAATGAGCAGTTCTTC. This encodes CASSSERGSYNEQFF. The rearrangement uses TRBV2 and TRBJ2-1, with 7 bases matching TRBD2. V trimming: 5 bases; J trimming: 0 bases; junction bases outside the gene matches: 4. The CDR3 totals 15 residues. Looked up from germline, CDR1 is SNHLY and CDR2 is FYNNEI. Filled out from reference TRBV2 and TRBJ2-1, the complete variable domain reads EPEVTQTPSHQVTQMGQEVILRCVPISNHLYFYWYRQILGQKVEFLVSFYNNEISEKSEIFDDQFSVERPDGSNFTLKIRSTKLEDSAMYFCASSSERGSYNEQFFGPGTRLTVL.

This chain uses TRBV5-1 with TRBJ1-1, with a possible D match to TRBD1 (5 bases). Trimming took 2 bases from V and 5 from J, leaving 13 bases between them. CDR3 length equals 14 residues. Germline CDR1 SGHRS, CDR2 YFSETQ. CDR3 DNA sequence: TGCGCCAGCAGCTTTGCCCCGGGGGGAACTGAAGCTTTCTTT. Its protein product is CASSFAPGGTEAFF.

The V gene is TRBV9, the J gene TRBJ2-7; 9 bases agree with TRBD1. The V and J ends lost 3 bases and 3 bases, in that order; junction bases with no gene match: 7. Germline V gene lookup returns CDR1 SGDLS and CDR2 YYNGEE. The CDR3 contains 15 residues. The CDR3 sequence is CASSETGTGIYEQYF. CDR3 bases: TGTGCCAGCAGCGAGACCGGGACAGGGATCTACGAGCAGTACTTC.

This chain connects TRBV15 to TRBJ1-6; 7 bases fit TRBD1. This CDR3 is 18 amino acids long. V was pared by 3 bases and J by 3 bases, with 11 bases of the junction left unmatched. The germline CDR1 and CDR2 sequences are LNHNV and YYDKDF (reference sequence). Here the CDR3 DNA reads TGTGCCACCAGCAGCGAAGGGACAGTGGGAGACTATAATTCACCCCTCCACTTT. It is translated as CATSSEGTVGDYNSPLHF. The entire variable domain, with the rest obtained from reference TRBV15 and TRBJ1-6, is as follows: DAMVIQNPRYQVTQFGKPVTLSCSQTLNHNVMYWYQQKSSQAPKLLFHYYDKDFNNEADTPDNFQSRRPNTSFCFLDIRSPGLGDTAMYLCATSSEGTVGDYNSPLHFGNGTRLTVT.

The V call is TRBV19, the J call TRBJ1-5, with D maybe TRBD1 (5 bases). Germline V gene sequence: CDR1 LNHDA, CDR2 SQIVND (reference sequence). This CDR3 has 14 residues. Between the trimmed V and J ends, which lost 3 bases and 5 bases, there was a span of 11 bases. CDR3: CASSMGGIYQPQHF. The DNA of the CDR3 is TGTGCCAGTAGTATGGGGGGGATCTATCAGCCCCAGCATTTT.

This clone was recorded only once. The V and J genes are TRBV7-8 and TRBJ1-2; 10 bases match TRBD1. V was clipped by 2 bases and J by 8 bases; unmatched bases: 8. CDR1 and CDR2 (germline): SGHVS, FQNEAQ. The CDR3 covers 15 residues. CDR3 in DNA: TGTGCCAGCAGCTTAACGGACAGGGGGGAAGAGGGCTACACCTTC. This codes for CASSLTDRGEEGYTF.

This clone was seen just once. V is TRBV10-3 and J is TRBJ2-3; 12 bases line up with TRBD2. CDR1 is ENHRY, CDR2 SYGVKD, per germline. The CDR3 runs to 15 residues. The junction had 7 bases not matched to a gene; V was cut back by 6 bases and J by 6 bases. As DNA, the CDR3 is TGTGCCATCAGCGGACTAGCGGGGTCCGAGGATACGCAGTATTTT. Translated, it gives CAISGLAGSEDTQYF.

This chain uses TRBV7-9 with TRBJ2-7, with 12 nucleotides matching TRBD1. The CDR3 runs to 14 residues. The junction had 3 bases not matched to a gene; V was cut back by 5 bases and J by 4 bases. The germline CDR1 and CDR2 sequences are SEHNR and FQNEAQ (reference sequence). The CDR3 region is CASSRDRGLYEQYF. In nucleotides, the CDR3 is TGTGCCAGCAGCCGGGACAGGGGGCTATACGAGCAGTACTTC. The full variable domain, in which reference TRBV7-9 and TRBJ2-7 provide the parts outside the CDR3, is DTGVSQNPRHKITKRGQNVTFRCDPISEHNRLYWYRQTLGQGPEFLTYFQNEAQLEKSRLLSDRFSAERPKGSFSTLEIQRTEQGDSAMYLCASSRDRGLYEQYFGPGTRLTVT.

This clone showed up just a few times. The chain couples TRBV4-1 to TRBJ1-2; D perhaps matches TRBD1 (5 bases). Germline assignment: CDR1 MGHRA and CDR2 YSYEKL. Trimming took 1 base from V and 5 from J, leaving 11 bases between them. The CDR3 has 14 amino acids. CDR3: CASSQAVRVYGYTF. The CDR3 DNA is TGCGCCAGCAGCCAAGCTGTCAGGGTGTATGGCTACACCTTC.

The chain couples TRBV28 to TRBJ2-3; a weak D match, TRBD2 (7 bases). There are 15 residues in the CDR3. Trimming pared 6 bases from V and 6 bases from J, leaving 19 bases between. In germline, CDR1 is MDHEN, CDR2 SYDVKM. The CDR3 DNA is TGTGCCAGCAGGAACGGCGGGGGCCCGGGTGATACGCAGTATTTT. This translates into CASRNGGGPGDTQYF.

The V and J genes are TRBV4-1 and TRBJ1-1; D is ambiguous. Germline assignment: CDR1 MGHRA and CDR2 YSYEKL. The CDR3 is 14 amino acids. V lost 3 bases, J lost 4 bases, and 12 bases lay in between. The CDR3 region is CASSHKEASTEAFF. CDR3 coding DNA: TGCGCCAGCAGCCATAAGGAGGCTTCCACTGAAGCTTTCTTT.

CDR3 in amino acids: CASGLGHRQGDTQYF. The CDR3 DNA sequence: TGTGCTAGTGGTTTGGGACACCGGCAGGGAGATACGCAGTATTTT. The V call is TRBV12-5, the J call TRBJ2-3, with TRBD1 as a possible D gene (5 bases). Trimming removed 1 base from V and 5 bases from J, with 13 bases in between. Germline CDR1 and CDR2: LGHNT and FRNRAP. The CDR3 totals 15 residues.

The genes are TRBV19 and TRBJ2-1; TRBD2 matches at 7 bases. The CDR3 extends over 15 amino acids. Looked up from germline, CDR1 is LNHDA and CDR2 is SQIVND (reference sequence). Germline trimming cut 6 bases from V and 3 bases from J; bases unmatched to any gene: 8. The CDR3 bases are TGTGCCAGTAGGCCGGGGGGTAATCACTACAATGAGCAGTTCTTC. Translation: CASRPGGNHYNEQFF.

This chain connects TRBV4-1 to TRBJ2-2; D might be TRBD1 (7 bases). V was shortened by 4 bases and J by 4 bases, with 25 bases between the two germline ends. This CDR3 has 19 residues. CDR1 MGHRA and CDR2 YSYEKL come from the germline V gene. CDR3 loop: CASSRSSGGSMEGTGELFF. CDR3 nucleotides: TGCGCCAGCAGCCGCTCATCAGGGGGAAGTATGGAGGGCACCGGGGAGCTGTTTTTT.

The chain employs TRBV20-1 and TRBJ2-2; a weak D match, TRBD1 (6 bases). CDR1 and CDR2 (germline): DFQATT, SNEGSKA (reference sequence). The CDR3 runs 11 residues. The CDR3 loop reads CSTGSPGELFF. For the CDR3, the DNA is TGCAGCACAGGGAGCCCCGGGGAGCTGTTTTTT.

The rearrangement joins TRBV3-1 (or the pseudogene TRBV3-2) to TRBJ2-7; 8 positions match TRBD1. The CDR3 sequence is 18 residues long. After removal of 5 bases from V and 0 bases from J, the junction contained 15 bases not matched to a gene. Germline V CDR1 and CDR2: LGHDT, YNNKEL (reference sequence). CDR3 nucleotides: TGTGCCAGCAGCGTGCCTTCTATTCTGGACAGGGACTCCTACGAGCAGTACTTC. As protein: CASSVPSILDRDSYEQYF.